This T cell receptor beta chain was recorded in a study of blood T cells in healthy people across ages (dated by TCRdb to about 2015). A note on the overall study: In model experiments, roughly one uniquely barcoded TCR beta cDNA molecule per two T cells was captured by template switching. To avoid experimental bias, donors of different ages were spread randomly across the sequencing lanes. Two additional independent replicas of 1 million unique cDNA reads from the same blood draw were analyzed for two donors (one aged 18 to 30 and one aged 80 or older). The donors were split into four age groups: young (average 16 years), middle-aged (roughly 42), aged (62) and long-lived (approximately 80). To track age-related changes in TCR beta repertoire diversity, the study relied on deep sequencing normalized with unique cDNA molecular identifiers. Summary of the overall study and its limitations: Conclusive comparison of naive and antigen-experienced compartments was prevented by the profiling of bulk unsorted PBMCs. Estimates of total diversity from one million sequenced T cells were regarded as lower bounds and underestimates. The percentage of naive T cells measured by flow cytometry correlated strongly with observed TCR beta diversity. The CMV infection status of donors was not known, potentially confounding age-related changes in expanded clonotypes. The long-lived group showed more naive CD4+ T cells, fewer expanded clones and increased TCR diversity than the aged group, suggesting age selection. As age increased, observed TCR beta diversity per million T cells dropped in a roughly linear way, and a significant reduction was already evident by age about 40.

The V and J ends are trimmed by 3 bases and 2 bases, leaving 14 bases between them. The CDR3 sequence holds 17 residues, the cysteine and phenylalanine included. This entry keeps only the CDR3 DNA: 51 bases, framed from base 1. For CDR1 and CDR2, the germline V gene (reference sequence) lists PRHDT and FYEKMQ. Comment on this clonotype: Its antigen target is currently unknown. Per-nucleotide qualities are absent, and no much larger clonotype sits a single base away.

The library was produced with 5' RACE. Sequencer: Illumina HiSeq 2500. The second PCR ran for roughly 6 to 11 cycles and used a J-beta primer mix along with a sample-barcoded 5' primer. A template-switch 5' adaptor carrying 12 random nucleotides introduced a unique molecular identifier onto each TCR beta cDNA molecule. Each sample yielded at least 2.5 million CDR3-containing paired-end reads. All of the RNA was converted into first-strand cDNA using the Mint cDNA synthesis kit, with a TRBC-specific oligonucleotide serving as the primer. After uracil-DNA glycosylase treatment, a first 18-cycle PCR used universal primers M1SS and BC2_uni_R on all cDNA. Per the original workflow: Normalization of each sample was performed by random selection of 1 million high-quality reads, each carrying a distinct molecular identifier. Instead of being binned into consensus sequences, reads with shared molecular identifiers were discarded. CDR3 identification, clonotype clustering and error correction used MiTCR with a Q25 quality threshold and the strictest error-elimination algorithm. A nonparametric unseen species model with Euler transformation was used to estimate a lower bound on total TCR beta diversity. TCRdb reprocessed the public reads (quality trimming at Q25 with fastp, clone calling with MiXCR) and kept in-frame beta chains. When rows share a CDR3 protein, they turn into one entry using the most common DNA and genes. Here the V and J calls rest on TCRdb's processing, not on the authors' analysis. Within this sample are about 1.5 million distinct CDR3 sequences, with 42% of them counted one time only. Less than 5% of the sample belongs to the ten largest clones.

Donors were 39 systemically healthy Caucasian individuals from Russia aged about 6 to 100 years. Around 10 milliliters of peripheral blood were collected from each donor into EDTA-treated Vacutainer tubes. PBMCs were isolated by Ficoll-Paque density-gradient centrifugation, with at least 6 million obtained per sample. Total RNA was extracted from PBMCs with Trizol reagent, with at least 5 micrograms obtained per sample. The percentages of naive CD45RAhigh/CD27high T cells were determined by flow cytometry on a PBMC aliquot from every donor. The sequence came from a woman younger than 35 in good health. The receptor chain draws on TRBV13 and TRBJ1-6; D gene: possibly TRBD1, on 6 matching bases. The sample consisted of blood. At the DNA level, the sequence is TGTGCCAGCAGCTTTGCCTGGGACACAGCCTATAATTCACCCCTCCACTTT. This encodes CASSFAWDTAYNSPLHF.